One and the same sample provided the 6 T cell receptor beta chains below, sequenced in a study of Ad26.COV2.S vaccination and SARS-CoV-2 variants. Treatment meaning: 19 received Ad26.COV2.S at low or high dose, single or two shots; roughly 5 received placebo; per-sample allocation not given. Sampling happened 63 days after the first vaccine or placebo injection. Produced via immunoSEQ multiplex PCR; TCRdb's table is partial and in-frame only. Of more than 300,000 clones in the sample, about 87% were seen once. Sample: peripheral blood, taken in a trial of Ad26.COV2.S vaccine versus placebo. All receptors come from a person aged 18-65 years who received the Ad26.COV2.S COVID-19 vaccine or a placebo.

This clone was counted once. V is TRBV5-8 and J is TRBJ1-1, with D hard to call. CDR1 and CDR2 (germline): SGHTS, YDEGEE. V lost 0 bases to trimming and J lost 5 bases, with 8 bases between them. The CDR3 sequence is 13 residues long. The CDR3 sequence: CASSLGSGTEAFF. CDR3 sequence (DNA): TGTGCCAGCAGCTTGGGCAGCGGGACTGAAGCTTTCTTT.

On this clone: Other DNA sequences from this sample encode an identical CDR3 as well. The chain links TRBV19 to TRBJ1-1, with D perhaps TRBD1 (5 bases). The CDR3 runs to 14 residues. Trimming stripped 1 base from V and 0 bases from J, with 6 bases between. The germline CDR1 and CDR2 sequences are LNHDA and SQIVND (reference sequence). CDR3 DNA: TGTGCCAGTAGTATAGGGGGGATGAACACTGAAGCTTTCTTT. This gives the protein CASSIGGMNTEAFF.

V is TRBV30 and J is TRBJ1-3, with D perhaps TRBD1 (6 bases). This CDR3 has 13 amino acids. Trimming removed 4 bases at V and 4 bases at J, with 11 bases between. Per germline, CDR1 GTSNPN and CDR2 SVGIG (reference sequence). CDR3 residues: CAWILRGGNTIYF. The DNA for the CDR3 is TGTGCCTGGATCCTCAGGGGCGGAAACACCATATATTTT.

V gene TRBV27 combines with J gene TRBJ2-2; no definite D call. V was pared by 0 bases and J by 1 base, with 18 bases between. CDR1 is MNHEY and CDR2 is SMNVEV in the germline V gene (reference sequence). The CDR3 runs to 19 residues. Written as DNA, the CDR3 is TGTGCCAGCAGTTTATCGGTGGGCAGCTTGAATCGGAACACCGGGGAGCTGTTTTTT. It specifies CASSLSVGSLNRNTGELFF.

CDR3: CASSQDLSGNTIYF. CDR3 nucleotides: TGTGCCAGCAGCCAAGACCTCTCTGGAAACACCATATATTTT. The V and J genes are TRBV4-2 and TRBJ1-3; no definite D call. CDR3 length equals 14 residues. CDR1 is LGHNA and CDR2 is YNFKEQ in the germline V gene. V was cut by 0 bases and J by 0 bases, with 3 bases left in between.

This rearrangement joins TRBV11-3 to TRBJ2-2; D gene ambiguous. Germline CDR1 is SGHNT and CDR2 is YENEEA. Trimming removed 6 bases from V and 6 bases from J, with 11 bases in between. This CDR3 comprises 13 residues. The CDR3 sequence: CASRSASSGELFF. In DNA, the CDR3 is TGTGCCAGCAGATCGGCAAGTTCCGGGGAGCTGTTTTTT.